This TCR beta chain stems from a study of shared clonotypes between healthy human individuals. Findings of the study overall: Generally, naive subsets came out with larger estimated richness than memory subsets.

Remarks on this clone: Its antigen is unknown. The sample carries other DNA sequences with the same CDR3.

Profiled with immunoSEQ multiplex PCR; TCRdb holds only in-frame clones, not every one. This table holds 2.3 million or so clones, 90% to 95% found once. With V trimmed by 5 bases and J by 3 bases, 4 bases remained unmatched. The germline V gene encodes CDR1 SGHTA and CDR2 FQGNSA. The CDR3 consists of 13 residues. Healthy and HIV-negative, the adult donors had no recent acute infections or vaccinations. Sequencing used naive CD4+ T cells from PBMCs. The subset is: CD45RA+ positively selected. This sequence was found in a man between 18 and 35 years old in good health. Some clones in this sample may be carry-over from other donors' samples. V gene TRBV7-2 combines with J gene TRBJ2-7; 7 bases agree with TRBD1. Here the CDR3 DNA reads TGTGCCAGCAGCCCCCGGACAGGCTACGAGCAGTACTTC. Residues: CASSPRTGYEQYF.